One sample yielded the 18 T cell receptor beta chains listed below, sequenced in a study of T cell repertoires in cytomegalovirus infection. TCRdb recomputed calls from the reads with MiXCR, one row per CDR3 protein. The repertoire has 210,000 or so distinct CDR3 sequences, roughly 6.5% of them found once; the top ten carry 5.5% to 8%. Source material: PBMCs. Source of these receptors: a human donor in good health (CMV status not recorded). Some clones in this sample may be carry-over from other donors' samples.

This clonotype was picked up many times. The chain employs TRBV6-2 or TRBV6-3 and TRBJ2-1; D remains unclear. Germline assignment: CDR1 MNHEY and CDR2 SVGEGT. Trimming took 2 bases from V and 9 from J, leaving 14 bases between them. The CDR3 loop spans 14 amino acids. The CDR3 DNA sequence: TGTGCCAGCAGTTACCCCACAACGACGGGTGAGCAGTTCTTC. Residues: CASSYPTTTGEQFF.

This clonotype appeared many times. This chain links TRBV11-2 with TRBJ2-7; 7 bases match TRBD1. CDR3 length: 15 residues. Germline V gene sequence: CDR1 SGHAT, CDR2 FQNNGV. After removal of 1 base from V and 2 bases from J, the junction contained 5 bases not matched to a gene. CDR3 residues: CASSLGWQGAYEQYF. The CDR3 DNA reads TGTGCCAGCAGCTTAGGGTGGCAGGGGGCCTACGAGCAGTACTTC. The full variable domain, its missing parts supplied by reference TRBV11-2 and TRBJ2-7, is EAGVAQSPRYKIIEKRQSVAFWCNPISGHATLYWYQQILGQGPKLLIQFQNNGVVDDSQLPKDRFSAERLKGVDSTLKIQPAKLEDSAVYLCASSLGWQGAYEQYFGPGTRLTVT.

Ten or more counts support this clonotype. Sequence at one end of the junction differs from germline and may be a read error. The chain couples TRBV7-7 to TRBJ2-1, with 9 bases lining up with TRBD2. The CDR3 has 16 residues. Germline V gene sequence: CDR1 SSHAT, CDR2 FNYEAQ (reference sequence). The CDR3 loop is CASSLALRGGRDEQFF. The CDR3 nucleotides are TGTGCTAGCAGCTTAGCATTGCGGGGGGGAAGAGATGAGCAGTTCTTC.

The V gene is TRBV24-1, the J gene TRBJ2-6, with unresolved D. CDR1 is KGHDR, CDR2 SFDVKD, per germline. V was pared by 10 bases and J by 0 bases, with 12 bases between. The length of the CDR3 is 15 residues. The chain's CDR3 is CATSYIHSGANVLTF. The CDR3 bases are TGTGCCACGTCTTATATACACTCTGGGGCCAACGTCCTGACTTTC.

This clonotype was counted at least ten times. The genes are TRBV7-8 and TRBJ1-3, with D perhaps matching TRBD1 (5 bases). The CDR3 has 14 residues. V lost 7 bases and J lost 0, with 10 bases in between. Germline V gene lookup returns CDR1 SGHVS and CDR2 FQNEAQ. This chain's CDR3 is CASTLRGSGNTIYF. DNA for the CDR3: TGTGCCAGCACCCTGAGGGGCTCTGGAAACACCATATATTTT.

This clonotype was observed at least ten times. This chain joins TRBV12-3 or TRBV12-4 and TRBJ2-7; TRBD1 aligns across 10 bases. The CDR3 sequence is 14 residues long. V shed 6 bases and J 3 bases; nucleotides not matched to a gene: 5. The CDR3 here is CASSRDRGLYEQYF. DNA of the CDR3: TGTGCCAGCAGCAGAGACAGGGGGCTCTACGAGCAGTACTTC.

This clonotype was picked up many times. V is TRBV7-9 and J is TRBJ1-4; D is unclear. The CDR3 loop spans 14 amino acids. Trimming removed 6 bases at V and 8 bases at J, with 16 bases between. Germline loops: CDR1 SEHNR, CDR2 FQNEAQ (reference sequence). The CDR3, as DNA: TGTGCCAGCAGTTCCGCGGCAGTGGGAGAAAAACTGTTTTTT. Translation: CASSSAAVGEKLFF. The full variable domain, rest sourced from reference TRBV7-9 and TRBJ1-4, is DTGVSQNPRHKITKRGQNVTFRCDPISEHNRLYWYRQTLGQGPEFLTYFQNEAQLEKSRLLSDRFSAERPKGSFSTLEIQRTEQGDSAMYLCASSSAAVGEKLFFGSGTQLSVL.

About this clonotype: At one end, the junction sequence differs from germline, possibly due to a read error. The V gene is TRBV5-1, the J gene TRBJ2-7; D gene ambiguous. Germline-derived CDR1 and CDR2 are SGHRS and YFSETQ. This CDR3 is built from 12 residues. CDR3 sequence reads: CASSLEGSPQRF. CDR3 nucleotide sequence: TGCGCCAGCAGCTTGGAGGGTAGTCCTCAGAGGTTC.

This clonotype was observed at least ten times. The rearrangement uses TRBV10-3 and TRBJ2-7; tentative D call: TRBD2 (5 bases). The CDR3 has 16 amino acids. Germline-derived CDR1 and CDR2 are ENHRY and SYGVKD. V was shortened by 3 bases and J by 0 bases, with 15 bases between the two germline ends. This CDR3 is CAISDPRGSSSYEQYF. CDR3 nucleotide sequence: TGTGCCATCAGTGACCCTCGGGGATCGAGCTCCTACGAGCAGTACTTC.

This clonotype was counted ten times or more. The CDR3 here is CASSLSKGGVPSGANVLTF. The CDR3 region has the DNA TGTGCCAGCAGCTTATCCAAGGGCGGCGTACCTTCTGGGGCCAACGTCCTGACTTTC. The rearrangement joins TRBV7-3 to TRBJ2-6; D is unclear. V lost 2 bases and J 1 base, leaving 18 bases between the germline ends. The length of the CDR3 is 19 residues. CDR1 and CDR2 from the germline V gene are SGHTA and FQGTGA. Using reference TRBV7-3 and TRBJ2-6 for the parts outside the CDR3, the full variable domain is GAGVSQTPSNKVTEKGKYVELRCDPISGHTALYWYRQSLGQGPEFLIYFQGTGAADDSGLPNDRFFAVRPEGSVSTLKIQRTERGDSAVYLCASSLSKGGVPSGANVLTFGAGSRLTVL.

In this sample, this clonotype turned up many times. The gene calls are TRBV20-1 and TRBJ2-7; D is uncertain. CDR1 DFQATT and CDR2 SNEGSKA come from the germline V gene (reference sequence). V lost 3 bases and J lost 5, with 17 bases in between. The CDR3 consists of 14 residues. CDR3 nucleotides: TGCAGTGCTAGTTCCCGGCGTCGCCAGCACGAGCAGTACTTC. Residues: CSASSRRRQHEQYF.

This clonotype was seen repeatedly, ten times or more. The rearrangement uses TRBV14 and TRBJ1-6; D may be TRBD1 (5 bases). The CDR3 length is 15 residues. Germline V gene data show CDR1 as SGHDN and CDR2 as FVKESK. V was clipped by 4 bases and J by 7 bases, with 14 bases between them. For the CDR3, the DNA is TGTGCCAGCAGCCTCCAGGGCGCGGGGAATTCACCCCTCCACTTT. Amino acids: CASSLQGAGNSPLHF.

V usage is TRBV3-1 and J usage is TRBJ1-1, with D perhaps matching TRBD1 (5 bases). Germline V gene data show CDR1 as LGHDT and CDR2 as YNNKEL (reference sequence). V lost 3 bases and J lost 4, with 18 bases in between. The CDR3 contains 16 residues. CDR3 DNA sequence: TGTGCCAGCAGCCATTCGGCAGGTTCCGGGGGCACTGAAGCTTTCTTT. Translation: CASSHSAGSGGTEAFF.

This clonotype has a count of ten or more. The chain links TRBV29-1 to TRBJ2-2, with 8 bases identical to TRBD1. The CDR3 runs to 14 residues. Trimming removed 4 bases from V and 4 bases from J; junction bases left unmatched: 5. The germline CDR1 and CDR2 sequences are SQVTM and ANQGSEA. The CDR3 region has the DNA TGCAGCGTTGCAGGGGGCGCCGGCACCGGGGAGCTGTTTTTT. It is translated as CSVAGGAGTGELFF.

This clonotype was observed many times. CDR3 loop: CSAGGSRELFDGGTDTQYF. The DNA of the CDR3 is TGCAGTGCTGGAGGATCCAGGGAGTTGTTCGACGGGGGCACAGATACGCAGTATTTT. The chain combines TRBV20-1 with TRBJ2-3; either TRBD1 or TRBD2 may fit D (5 bases each). V lost 5 bases and J lost 1, with 28 bases in between. Germline CDR1 reads DFQATT; CDR2 reads SNEGSKA (reference sequence). This CDR3 has 19 residues.

The chain uses TRBV5-6 and TRBJ2-4, with 8 bases lining up with TRBD1. The length of the CDR3 is 14 residues. V trimming: 4 bases; J trimming: 8 bases; junction bases outside the gene matches: 8. The germline V gene has CDR1 SGHDT and CDR2 YYEEEE. The CDR3 is CASSRRTGIDIQYF. The CDR3 bases are TGTGCCAGCAGCAGAAGGACAGGGATAGACATTCAGTACTTC.

This clonotype has ten or more counts. This chain joins TRBV7-2 and TRBJ1-3; the match to TRBD1 covers 7 bases. The CDR3 consists of 14 residues. V lost 2 bases and J lost 10; bases outside the gene matches: 8. The germline CDR1 and CDR2 sequences are SGHTA and FQGNSA. CDR3 amino acids: CASSLLGTVGTIYF. As DNA, the CDR3 is TGTGCCAGCAGCTTACTTGGGACAGTGGGGACCATATATTTT.

The rearrangement uses TRBV29-1 and TRBJ2-2, with D possibly called TRBD1 or TRBD2 (5 bases each). V lost 7 bases and J 3 bases, leaving 21 bases between the germline ends. Germline assignment: CDR1 SQVTM and CDR2 ANQGSEA. This CDR3 comprises 16 residues. The CDR3 reads CSAWGTSARDTGELFF. In DNA form, the CDR3 reads TGCAGCGCCTGGGGGACCAGCGCCCGAGACACCGGGGAGCTGTTTTTT.